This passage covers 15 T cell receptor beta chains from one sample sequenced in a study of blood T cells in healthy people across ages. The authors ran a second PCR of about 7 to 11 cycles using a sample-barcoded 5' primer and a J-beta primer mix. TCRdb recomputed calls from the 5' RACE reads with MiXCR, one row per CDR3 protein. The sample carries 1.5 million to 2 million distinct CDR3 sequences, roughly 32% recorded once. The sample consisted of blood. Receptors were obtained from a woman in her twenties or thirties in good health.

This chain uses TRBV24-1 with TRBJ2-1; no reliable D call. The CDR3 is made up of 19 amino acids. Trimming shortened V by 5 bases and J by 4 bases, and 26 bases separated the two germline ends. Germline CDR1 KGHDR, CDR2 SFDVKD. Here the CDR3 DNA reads TGTGCCACCAGTGTTACCCTACCGGGCCTCTCAAACCCATACAATGAGCAGTTCTTC. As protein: CATSVTLPGLSNPYNEQFF.

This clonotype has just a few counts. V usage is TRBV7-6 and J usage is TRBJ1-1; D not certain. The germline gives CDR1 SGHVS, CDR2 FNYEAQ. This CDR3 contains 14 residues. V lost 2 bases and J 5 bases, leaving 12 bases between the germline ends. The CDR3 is CASSLPGPSTEAFF. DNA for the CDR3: TGTGCCAGCAGCTTACCCGGGCCTTCTACTGAAGCTTTCTTT.

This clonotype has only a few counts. CDR3 bases: TGCGCCAGCAGCCAGACCGGACGGCTCCAAGAGACCCAGTACTTC. This sequence encodes CASSQTGRLQETQYF. J is TRBJ2-5 and V is TRBV4-1, with no clear D. The CDR3 covers 15 residues. V lost 3 bases and J 1 base, leaving 12 bases between the germline ends. Germline values: CDR1 MGHRA, CDR2 YSYEKL.

The CDR3: CASSPGRASYGYTF. As DNA, the CDR3 is TGTGCCAGCAGCCCGGGCAGGGCCAGCTATGGCTACACCTTC. V is TRBV28 and J is TRBJ1-2; perhaps TRBD1 as D (5 bases). The germline V and J ends were trimmed by 6 bases and 4 bases, with 15 bases remaining between them. There are 14 residues in the CDR3. Per germline, CDR1 MDHEN and CDR2 SYDVKM.

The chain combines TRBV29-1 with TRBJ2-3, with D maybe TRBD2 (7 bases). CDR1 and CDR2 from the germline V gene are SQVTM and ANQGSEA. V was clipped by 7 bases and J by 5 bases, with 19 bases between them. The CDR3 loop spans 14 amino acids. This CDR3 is CSGAGGLGEDTQYF. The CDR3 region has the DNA TGCAGCGGGGCCGGGGGGCTGGGTGAAGATACGCAGTATTTT.

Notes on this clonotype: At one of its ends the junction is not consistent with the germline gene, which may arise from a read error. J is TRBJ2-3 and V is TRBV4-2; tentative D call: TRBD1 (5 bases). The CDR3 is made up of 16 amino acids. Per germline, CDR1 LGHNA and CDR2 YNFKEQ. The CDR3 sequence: CASNQEEGVEADTQYF. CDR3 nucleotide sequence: TGTGCCAGCAACCAAGAAGAAGGGGTAGAAGCAGATACGCAGTATTTT.

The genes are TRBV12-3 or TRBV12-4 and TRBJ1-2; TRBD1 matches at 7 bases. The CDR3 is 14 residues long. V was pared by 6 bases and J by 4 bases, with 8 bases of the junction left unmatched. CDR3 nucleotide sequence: TGTGCCAGCAGAATAACAGGGGAAGGCTATGGCTACACCTTC. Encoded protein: CASRITGEGYGYTF.

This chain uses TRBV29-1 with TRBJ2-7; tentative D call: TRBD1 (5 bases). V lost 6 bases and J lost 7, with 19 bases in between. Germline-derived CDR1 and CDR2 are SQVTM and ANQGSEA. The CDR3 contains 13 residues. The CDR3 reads CSVARGLTWEQYF. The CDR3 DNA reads TGCAGCGTCGCAAGGGGCCTTACTTGGGAGCAGTACTTC.

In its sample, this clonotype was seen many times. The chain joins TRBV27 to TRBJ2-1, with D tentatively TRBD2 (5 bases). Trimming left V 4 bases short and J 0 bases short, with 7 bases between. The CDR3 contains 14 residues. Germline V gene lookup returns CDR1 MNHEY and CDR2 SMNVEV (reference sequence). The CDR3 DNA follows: TGTGCCAGCAGTTACGGGGACTCCTACAATGAGCAGTTCTTC. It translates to CASSYGDSYNEQFF.

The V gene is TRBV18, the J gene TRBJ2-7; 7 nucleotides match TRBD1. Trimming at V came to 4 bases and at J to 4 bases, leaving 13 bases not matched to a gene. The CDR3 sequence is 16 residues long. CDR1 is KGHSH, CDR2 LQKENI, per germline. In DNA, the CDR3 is TGTGCCAGCTCACTTTGGGACAGCAAACTACCGTACGAGCAGTACTTC. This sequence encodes CASSLWDSKLPYEQYF.

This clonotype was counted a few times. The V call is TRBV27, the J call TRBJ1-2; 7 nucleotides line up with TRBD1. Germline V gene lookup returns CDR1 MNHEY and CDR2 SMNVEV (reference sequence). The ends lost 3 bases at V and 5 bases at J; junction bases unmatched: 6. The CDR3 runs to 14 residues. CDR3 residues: CASSFGGQPYGYTF. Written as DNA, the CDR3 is TGTGCCAGCAGTTTTGGGGGACAGCCATATGGCTACACCTTC.

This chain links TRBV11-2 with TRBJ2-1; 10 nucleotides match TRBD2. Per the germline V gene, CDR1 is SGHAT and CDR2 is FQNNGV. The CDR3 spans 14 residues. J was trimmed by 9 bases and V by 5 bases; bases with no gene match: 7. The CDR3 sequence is CASSAEREGTEQFF. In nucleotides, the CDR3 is TGTGCCAGCAGCGCCGAGCGGGAGGGTACTGAGCAGTTCTTC.

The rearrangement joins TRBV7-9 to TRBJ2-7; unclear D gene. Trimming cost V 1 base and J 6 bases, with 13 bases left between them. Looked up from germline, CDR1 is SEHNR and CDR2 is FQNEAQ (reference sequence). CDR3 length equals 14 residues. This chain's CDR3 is CASSLVPERVEQYF. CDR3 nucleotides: TGTGCCAGCAGCTTAGTACCGGAAAGGGTCGAGCAGTACTTC.

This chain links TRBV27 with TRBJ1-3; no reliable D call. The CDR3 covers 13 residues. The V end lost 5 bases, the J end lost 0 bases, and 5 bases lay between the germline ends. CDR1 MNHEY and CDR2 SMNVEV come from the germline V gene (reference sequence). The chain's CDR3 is CASSIGSGNTIYF. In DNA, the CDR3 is TGTGCCAGCAGTATCGGCTCTGGAAACACCATATATTTT.

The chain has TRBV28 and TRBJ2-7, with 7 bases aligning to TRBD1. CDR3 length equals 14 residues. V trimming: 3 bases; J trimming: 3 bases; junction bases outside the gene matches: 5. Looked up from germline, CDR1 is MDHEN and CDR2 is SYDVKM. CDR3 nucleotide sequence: TGTGCCAGCAGTTTGATGACAGGGTTCTACGAGCAGTACTTC. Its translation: CASSLMTGFYEQYF.